This passage covers 29 T cell receptor beta chains from one sample sequenced in a study of blood T cell repertoires in COVID-19. Clones were read by immunoSEQ multiplex PCR, and TCRdb kept only the in-frame ones, dropping some. The table has 200,000 to 250,000 clones, roughly nine tenths seen once. The sequenced sample consisted of PBMCs or T cells enriched from blood (not recorded which). Source of these receptors: a woman between 18 and 29 years old in a cohort exposed to, infected with or recovered from COVID-19 (not recorded which).

CDR3 amino acids: CSVVGQGYEQYF. In nucleotides, the CDR3 is TGCAGCGTTGTGGGACAGGGCTACGAGCAGTACTTC. This sequence joins TRBV29-1 and TRBJ2-7; 9 bases agree with TRBD1. The germline CDR1 and CDR2 sequences are SQVTM and ANQGSEA. This CDR3 has 12 amino acids. Unmatched junction bases numbered 1, after V lost 4 bases and J lost 3 bases.

V usage is TRBV2 and J usage is TRBJ1-2; 8 nucleotides agree with TRBD1. CDR3 length: 13 amino acids. Germline CDR1 is SNHLY and CDR2 is FYNNEI. V lost 5 bases to trimming and J lost 8 bases; unmatched junction nucleotides: 7. CDR3 nucleotides: TGTGCCAGCAGTAAGGACAGGGAGGGCGGCTACACCTTC. Translated: CASSKDREGGYTF.

The V and J genes are TRBV29-1 and TRBJ1-1; D gene uncertain. V lost 5 bases and J lost 1, with 8 bases in between. There are 12 residues in the CDR3. CDR1 is SQVTM, CDR2 ANQGSEA, per germline. The CDR3 sequence is CSVLAENTEAFF. The CDR3 DNA follows: TGCAGCGTTTTGGCGGAGAACACTGAAGCTTTCTTT. Full variable domain (rest looked up from reference TRBV29-1 and TRBJ1-1): SAVISQKPSRDICQRGTSLTIQCQVDSQVTMMFWYRQQPGQSLTLIATANQGSEATYESGFVIDKFPISRPNLTFSTLTVSNMSPEDSSIYLCSVLAENTEAFFGQGTRLTVV.

The rearrangement links TRBV2 to TRBJ1-6; D may be TRBD1 (6 bases). Germline CDR1 is SNHLY and CDR2 is FYNNEI. Trimming left V 5 bases short and J 7 bases short, with 12 bases between. This CDR3 region has 14 residues. The DNA of the CDR3 is TGTGCCAGCAGTTCCGGGACACCGAATTCACCCCTCCACTTT. Translated, it gives CASSSGTPNSPLHF.

This chain joins TRBV7-8 and TRBJ2-3; 11 bases are shared with TRBD1. Looked up from germline, CDR1 is SGHVS and CDR2 is FQNEAQ. The length of the CDR3 is 20 residues. V lost 3 bases to trimming and J lost 3 bases; unmatched junction nucleotides: 17. The CDR3 here is CASSFPGQGEVASLTDTQYF. CDR3 in DNA: TGTGCCAGCAGCTTCCCGGGACAGGGGGAGGTGGCCTCATTAACAGATACGCAGTATTTT.

The chain employs TRBV10-3 and TRBJ2-5; unclear D gene. CDR3 length equals 13 residues. V lost 4 bases and J 5 bases, leaving 11 bases between the germline ends. CDR1 ENHRY and CDR2 SYGVKD come from the germline V gene. The CDR3 DNA follows: TGTGCCATCAGTGGGAGTGCGTCCGAGACCCAGTACTTC. Translating gives CAISGSASETQYF.

V usage is TRBV9 and J usage is TRBJ2-3; 7 bases agree with TRBD1. Germline CDR1 reads SGDLS; CDR2 reads YYNGEE. The CDR3 runs to 14 residues. Trimming cost V 2 bases and J 6 bases; bases outside gene matches: 6. CDR3 in DNA: TGTGCCAGCAGCGTGGGGGACAGCGGTGATACGCAGTATTTT. Translation gives CASSVGDSGDTQYF. Full variable domain (rest looked up from reference TRBV9 and TRBJ2-3): DSGVTQTPKHLITATGQRVTLRCSPRSGDLSVYWYQQSLDQGLQFLIQYYNGEERAKGNILERFSAQQFPDLHSELNLSSLELGDSALYFCASSVGDSGDTQYFGPGTRLTVL.

The chain employs TRBV5-5 and TRBJ1-5; unclear D gene. Germline CDR1 is SGHKS and CDR2 is YYEKEE (reference sequence). Trimming shortened V by 2 bases and J by 4 bases, and 13 bases separated the two germline ends. This CDR3 is built from 15 residues. CDR3 sequence: CASSFLGSWNQPQHF. The CDR3 bases are TGTGCCAGCAGCTTCCTTGGCAGTTGGAATCAGCCCCAGCATTTT.

Only one count was recorded for this clone. The rearrangement links TRBV27 to TRBJ1-1, with a tentative D call TRBD1 (6 bases). Trimming cost V 4 bases and J 0 bases, with 9 bases left between them. The CDR3 has 14 amino acids. Germline lookup yields CDR1 MNHEY and CDR2 SMNVEV (reference sequence). The CDR3 coding sequence is TGTGCCAGCAGTTCGGACAGCATGAACACTGAAGCTTTCTTT. This gives the protein CASSSDSMNTEAFF.

This chain links TRBV10-3 with TRBJ1-6, with 7 positions matching TRBD1. Germline V CDR1 and CDR2: ENHRY, SYGVKD. Trimming removed 3 bases from V and 10 bases from J; junction bases left unmatched: 9. The CDR3 consists of 15 residues. The CDR3 protein is CAISDEGASKSPLHF. CDR3 DNA sequence: TGTGCCATCAGTGACGAGGGGGCTAGTAAGTCACCCCTCCACTTT.

CDR3 loop: CATSRGTGSTDTQYF. CDR3 bases: TGTGCCACCAGCAGAGGGACAGGAAGCACAGATACGCAGTATTTT. J is TRBJ2-3 and V is TRBV15; 7 bases align to TRBD1. This CDR3 is 15 amino acids long. Germline V gene sequence: CDR1 LNHNV, CDR2 YYDKDF (reference sequence). With 1 base clipped from V and 0 bases from J, the junction kept 1 base outside the gene matches.

Here the CDR3 DNA reads TGTGCCACTCAGGACCGGGACTACAATGAGCAGTTCTTC. It specifies CATQDRDYNEQFF. This chain joins TRBV12-3 or TRBV12-4 and TRBJ2-1, with D perhaps matching TRBD2 (5 bases). The CDR3 contains 13 residues. V was pared by 10 bases and J by 3 bases, with 13 bases between.

The chain's CDR3 is CASTPSLAGEGNEQFF. CDR3 bases: TGTGCCAGCACCCCCTCACTAGCGGGAGAGGGGAATGAGCAGTTCTTC. This chain uses TRBV9 with TRBJ2-1; 11 nucleotides agree with TRBD2. The V gene end was trimmed by 6 bases and the J gene end by 7 bases; junction bases not matched to a gene: 12. CDR3 size: 16 residues. CDR1 is SGDLS and CDR2 is YYNGEE in the germline V gene.

Comment on this clone: The germline gene is not matched at one end of the junction; a read error may be the cause. The V call is TRBV28, the J call TRBJ2-7; no firm D call. Germline CDR1 is MDHEN and CDR2 is SYDVKM. There are 12 residues in the CDR3. The DNA for the CDR3 is TGTGCCGGCAGCACGCCCAGATACGAGCAGTACTTC. Its protein product is CAGSTPRYEQYF. Variable domain in full (rest from reference TRBV28 and TRBJ2-7): DVKVTQSSRYLVKRTGEKVFLECVQDMDHENMFWYRQDPGLGLRLIYFSYDVKMKEKGDIPEGYSVSREKKERFSLILESASTNQTSMYLCAGSTPRYEQYFGPGTRLTVT.

The chain links TRBV10-3 to TRBJ2-5, with 7 bases matching TRBD1. Germline V lookup: CDR1 ENHRY, CDR2 SYGVKD. J gave up 3 bases and V 3 bases, and 4 bases lay outside the gene matches. The CDR3 is made up of 14 amino acids. DNA for the CDR3: TGTGCCATCAGTGAAGGGACAGTGGAAGAGACCCAGTACTTC. Translation gives CAISEGTVEETQYF.

The V and J genes are TRBV7-3 and TRBJ2-5; D not certain. The length of the CDR3 is 13 residues. Germline CDR1 reads SGHTA; CDR2 reads FQGTGA. Trimming cost V 3 bases and J 1 base, with 6 bases left between them. The CDR3 DNA reads TGTGCCAGCAGCTTTTCGGGCCAAGAGACCCAGTACTTC. This gives the protein CASSFSGQETQYF.

The rearrangement links TRBV27 to TRBJ1-1; 9 nucleotides line up with TRBD1. The CDR3 spans 14 residues. The V and J ends lost 4 bases and 4 bases, in that order; junction bases with no gene match: 4. Germline V gene data show CDR1 as MNHEY and CDR2 as SMNVEV (reference sequence). The CDR3 DNA sequence: TGTGCCAGCAGTTACACGGGACAGGGCACTGAAGCTTTCTTT. Amino acid sequence: CASSYTGQGTEAFF.

The chain has TRBV27 and TRBJ1-4; D gene uncertain. The CDR3 extends over 13 amino acids. Germline V lookup: CDR1 MNHEY, CDR2 SMNVEV (reference sequence). Trimming pared 2 bases from V and 4 bases from J, leaving 5 bases between. CDR3 amino acids: CASSLSNNEKLFF. In nucleotides, the CDR3 is TGTGCCAGCAGTTTAAGCAATAATGAAAAACTGTTTTTT.

The CDR3: CASSVRDRFWETQYF. Here the CDR3 DNA reads TGTGCCAGCAGCGTCAGGGATCGTTTCTGGGAGACCCAGTACTTC. The chain couples TRBV9 to TRBJ2-5; D is perhaps TRBD1 (5 bases). The germline V and J ends were trimmed by 2 bases and 5 bases, with 16 bases remaining between them. Looked up from germline, CDR1 is SGDLS and CDR2 is YYNGEE. The CDR3 has 15 residues.

The chain recombines TRBV11-3 with TRBJ2-3; D remains unclear. Between the trimmed V and J ends, which lost 2 bases and 6 bases, there was a span of 12 bases. CDR3 size: 14 residues. Germline CDR1 SGHNT, CDR2 YENEEA. In DNA, the CDR3 is TGTGCCAGCAGCTTAAATCTCCCCCAGGATACGCAGTATTTT. Amino acids: CASSLNLPQDTQYF.

V usage is TRBV5-4 and J usage is TRBJ1-1; no firm D call. The V and J ends lost 1 base and 2 bases respectively, with 12 bases between them. From germline, CDR1 is SGHNT and CDR2 YYREEE (reference sequence). This CDR3 has 15 amino acids. CDR3 DNA: TGTGCCAGCAGCTTGATGGGGAGTGGCAACACTGAAGCTTTCTTT. Translated, it gives CASSLMGSGNTEAFF.

This clone was found once. The chain is built from TRBV3-1 (or the pseudogene TRBV3-2) and TRBJ2-1, with a tentative D call TRBD2 (8 bases). Germline V gene sequence: CDR1 LGHDT, CDR2 YNNKEL (reference sequence). Trimming pared 2 bases from V and 0 bases from J, leaving 26 bases between. CDR3 length: 21 residues. The CDR3 here is CASSQRGQPTSRGGSYNEQFF. The CDR3 bases are TGTGCCAGCAGCCAAAGGGGACAGCCGACTAGCCGGGGGGGCTCCTACAATGAGCAGTTCTTC.

This clone was seen only once. The chain employs TRBV25-1 and TRBJ1-2; D might be TRBD1 (6 bases). V was trimmed by 4 bases and J by 4 bases, leaving 13 bases between them. CDR3 length: 14 amino acids. Germline CDR1 MGHDK, CDR2 SYGVNS. This CDR3 reads CASSGPGTTYGYTF. As DNA, the CDR3 is TGTGCCAGCAGTGGACCCGGGACAACCTATGGCTACACCTTC.

The chain recombines TRBV4-2 with TRBJ2-6; 10 nucleotides agree with TRBD1. The junction had 14 bases not matched to a gene; V was cut back by 4 bases and J by 2 bases. CDR3 length equals 20 residues. The V gene's germline CDR1 is LGHNA and CDR2 YNFKEQ. CDR3 region: CASSRRVGTGESAGANVLTF. The CDR3 DNA sequence: TGTGCCAGCAGCCGAAGAGTAGGGACAGGGGAGAGTGCTGGGGCCAACGTCCTGACTTTC.

The chain uses TRBV4-2 and TRBJ2-1; TRBD2 matches at 13 bases. CDR1 and CDR2 from the germline V gene are LGHNA and YNFKEQ. The V and J ends lost 3 bases and 4 bases, in that order; junction bases with no gene match: 3. This CDR3 region has 16 residues. CDR3 nucleotide sequence: TGTGCCAGCAGCCAGGAACTAGCGGGAGGGTACAATGAGCAGTTCTTC. Translating it yields CASSQELAGGYNEQFF.

In nucleotides, the CDR3 is TGTGCCAGCTCCCGAGCGGGAGGGCCCACCTACGAGCAGTACTTC. This sequence encodes CASSRAGGPTYEQYF. This chain joins TRBV18 and TRBJ2-7; the match to TRBD2 covers 10 bases. CDR1 is KGHSH and CDR2 is LQKENI in the germline V gene. The junction had 7 bases not matched to a gene; V was cut back by 6 bases and J by 2 bases. The CDR3 is made up of 15 amino acids.

V gene TRBV6-7 combines with J gene TRBJ2-1; 7 bases fit TRBD2. TRBV6-7 has ORF status, its function being uncertain. V gave up 0 bases and J gave up 3 bases; unmatched junction bases: 5. This CDR3 contains 16 residues. For the CDR3, the DNA is TGTGCCAGCAGTTACTCTACTAGCGTATTCTACAATGAGCAGTTCTTC. It translates to CASSYSTSVFYNEQFF.

CDR3 in DNA: TGTGCCAGCAGTGAATCTCGGGGATCCCTCCACTTT. Amino acids: CASSESRGSLHF. The chain couples TRBV6-1 to TRBJ1-6; D unclear. This CDR3 comprises 12 residues. Germline CDR1 MNHNS, CDR2 SASEGT. Trimming cost V 2 bases and J 14 bases, with 10 bases left between them.

The chain joins TRBV6-5 to TRBJ1-4; no definite D call. V shed 0 bases and J shed 8 bases, with 13 bases lying between them. CDR1 MNHEY and CDR2 SVGAGI come from the germline V gene. The CDR3 extends over 15 amino acids. Here the CDR3 DNA reads TGTGCCAGCAGTTACTCATCCGGGATAGGGGAAAAACTGTTTTTT. Translated: CASSYSSGIGEKLFF.